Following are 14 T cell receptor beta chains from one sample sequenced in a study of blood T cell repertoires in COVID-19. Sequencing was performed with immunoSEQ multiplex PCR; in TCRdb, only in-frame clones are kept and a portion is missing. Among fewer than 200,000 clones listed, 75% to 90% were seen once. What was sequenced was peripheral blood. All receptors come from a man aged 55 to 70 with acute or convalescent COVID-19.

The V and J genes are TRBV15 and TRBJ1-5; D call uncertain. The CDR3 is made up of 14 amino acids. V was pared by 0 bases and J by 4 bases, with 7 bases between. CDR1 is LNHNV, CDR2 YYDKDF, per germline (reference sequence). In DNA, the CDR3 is TGTGCCACCAGCAGAGATTTGGAGAATCAGCCCCAGCATTTT. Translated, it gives CATSRDLENQPQHF.

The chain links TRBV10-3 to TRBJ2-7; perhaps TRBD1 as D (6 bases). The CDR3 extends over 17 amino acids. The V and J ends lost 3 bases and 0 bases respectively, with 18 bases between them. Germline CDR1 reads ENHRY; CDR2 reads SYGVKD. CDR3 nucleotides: TGTGCCATCAGTGATGGGGTCCAGGGGCCCTACTCCTACGAGCAGTACTTC. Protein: CAISDGVQGPYSYEQYF.

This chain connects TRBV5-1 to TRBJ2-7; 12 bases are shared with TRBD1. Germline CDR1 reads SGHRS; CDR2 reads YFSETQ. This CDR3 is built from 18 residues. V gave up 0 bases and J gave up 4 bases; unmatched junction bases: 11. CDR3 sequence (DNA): TGCGCCAGCAGCTTGGTCGGGACAGGGGGCTCGGGGAGGTACGAGCAGTACTTC. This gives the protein CASSLVGTGGSGRYEQYF.

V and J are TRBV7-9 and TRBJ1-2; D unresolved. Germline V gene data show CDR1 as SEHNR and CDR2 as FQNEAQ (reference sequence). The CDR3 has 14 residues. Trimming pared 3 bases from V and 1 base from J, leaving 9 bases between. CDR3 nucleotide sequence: TGTGCCAGCAGCTTTGGTGGGAGTAACTATGGCTACACCTTC. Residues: CASSFGGSNYGYTF.

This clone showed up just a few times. The CDR3 DNA reads as TGTGCCACCAGCAGAGTACCTCGACTTGCAACTAATGAAAAACTGTTTTTT. Translated: CATSRVPRLATNEKLFF. The V and J genes are TRBV15 and TRBJ1-4; D gene uncertain. Trimming removed 1 base from V and 0 bases from J, with 12 bases in between. The germline CDR1 and CDR2 sequences are LNHNV and YYDKDF (reference sequence). The CDR3 is 17 residues long. Complete variable domain (other parts from reference TRBV15 and TRBJ1-4): DAMVIQNPRYQVTQFGKPVTLSCSQTLNHNVMYWYQQKSSQAPKLLFHYYDKDFNNEADTPDNFQSRRPNTSFCFLDIRSPGLGDTAMYLCATSRVPRLATNEKLFFGSGTQLSVL.

The CDR3 nucleotides are TGTGCCAGCAGGCAAACAGGGTACCCCAATCAGCCCCAGCATTTT. It is translated as CASRQTGYPNQPQHF. The rearrangement joins TRBV5-6 to TRBJ1-5, with D maybe TRBD1 (6 bases). The CDR3 runs to 15 residues. The V and J ends lost 5 bases and 3 bases respectively, with 15 bases between them. Per the germline V gene, CDR1 is SGHDT and CDR2 is YYEEEE.

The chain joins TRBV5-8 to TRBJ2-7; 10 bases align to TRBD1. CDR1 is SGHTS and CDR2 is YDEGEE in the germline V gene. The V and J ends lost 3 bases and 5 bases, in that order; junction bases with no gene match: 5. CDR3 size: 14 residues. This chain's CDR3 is CASSSGQGGDEQYF. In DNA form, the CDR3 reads TGTGCCAGCAGCTCAGGACAGGGGGGAGACGAGCAGTACTTC.

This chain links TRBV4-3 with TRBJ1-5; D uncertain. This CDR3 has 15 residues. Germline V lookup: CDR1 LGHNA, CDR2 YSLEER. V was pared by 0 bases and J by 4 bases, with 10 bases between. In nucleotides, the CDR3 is TGCGCCAGCAGCCAAGATCTGGTCAGAAATCAGCCCCAGCATTTT. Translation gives CASSQDLVRNQPQHF.

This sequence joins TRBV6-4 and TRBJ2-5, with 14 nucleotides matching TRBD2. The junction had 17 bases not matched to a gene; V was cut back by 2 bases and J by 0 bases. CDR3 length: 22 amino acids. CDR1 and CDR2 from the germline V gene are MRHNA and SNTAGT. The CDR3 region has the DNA TGTGCCAGCAGTGACGGAAAAATGAGACTAGCGGGGGGGACGAAGTACCAAGAGACCCAGTACTTC. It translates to CASSDGKMRLAGGTKYQETQYF.

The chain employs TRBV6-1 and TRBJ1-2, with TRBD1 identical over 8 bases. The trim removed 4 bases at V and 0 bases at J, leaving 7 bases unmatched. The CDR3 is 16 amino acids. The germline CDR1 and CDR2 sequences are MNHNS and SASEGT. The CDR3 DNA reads TGTGCCAGCAGTGTGTCCGGGACAGGTGCTAACTATGGCTACACCTTC. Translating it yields CASSVSGTGANYGYTF.

The CDR3 reads CASSAISGEETQYF. CDR3 in DNA: TGTGCCAGCAGCGCGATCTCAGGGGAGGAGACCCAGTACTTC. The chain uses TRBV9 and TRBJ2-5; D might be TRBD1 (6 bases). V shed 3 bases and J shed 5 bases, with 14 bases lying between them. From germline, CDR1 is SGDLS and CDR2 YYNGEE. CDR3 length: 14 residues.

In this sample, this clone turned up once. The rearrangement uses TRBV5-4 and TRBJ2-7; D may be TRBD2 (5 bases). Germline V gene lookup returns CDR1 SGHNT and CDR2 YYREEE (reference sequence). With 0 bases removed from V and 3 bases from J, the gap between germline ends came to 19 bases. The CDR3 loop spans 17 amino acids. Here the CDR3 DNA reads TGTGCCAGCAGCTTGGGTCGGGGTTCAGGTGTGAACTACGAGCAGTACTTC. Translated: CASSLGRGSGVNYEQYF.

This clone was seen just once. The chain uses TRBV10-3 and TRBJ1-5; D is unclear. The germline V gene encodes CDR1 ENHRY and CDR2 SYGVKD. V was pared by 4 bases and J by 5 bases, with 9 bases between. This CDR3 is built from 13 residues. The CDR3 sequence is CAISGQADQPQHF. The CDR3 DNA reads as TGTGCCATCAGTGGCCAAGCGGATCAGCCCCAGCATTTT.

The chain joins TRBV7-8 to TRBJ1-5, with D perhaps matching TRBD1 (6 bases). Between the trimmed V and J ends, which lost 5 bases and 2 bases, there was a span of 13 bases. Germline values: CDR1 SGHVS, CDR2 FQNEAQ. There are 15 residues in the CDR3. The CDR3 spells CASSPKQGGNQPQHF. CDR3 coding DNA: TGTGCCAGCAGCCCTAAACAGGGAGGCAATCAGCCCCAGCATTTT.